The T cell receptor beta chain described here comes from a study of blood T cell repertoires in COVID-19. Background on the study: T cells, B-cell-depleted T cells, or PBMCs provided the cDNA or gDNA that served as material.

Germline loops: CDR1 KGHSH, CDR2 LQKENI. There are 16 residues in the CDR3. V shed 2 bases and J shed 6 bases, with 20 bases lying between them. TCRdb's table, derived via immunoSEQ multiplex PCR, lists solely in-frame clones and lacks some. The data contain under 150,000 clones, around 78% of them seen just once; the ten biggest clones take up 11%. This chain links TRBV18 with TRBJ2-7; weak D call: TRBD2 (5 bases). This sequence was found in a human donor in a cohort sampled during active COVID-19. The sample consisted of peripheral blood. In DNA form, the CDR3 reads TGTGCCAGCTCACCATTCGACTCGGGGTGGTCTGCCGAGCAGTACTTC. Amino acid sequence: CASSPFDSGWSAEQYF.